These 17 T cell receptor beta chains came from one sample sequenced in a study of blood T cell repertoires in COVID-19. The repertoire was sequenced with immunoSEQ multiplex PCR; TCRdb's copy has only in-frame clones and lacks some. This sample has over 130,000 clones, with about 74% found just once. The sequenced sample consisted of peripheral blood. The source of these receptors is a man in his fifties or sixties with acute or convalescent COVID-19.

This chain joins TRBV2 and TRBJ1-1; tentatively, D is TRBD1 (6 bases). This CDR3 region has 14 residues. The germline V gene encodes CDR1 SNHLY and CDR2 FYNNEI. Trimming took 5 bases from V and 1 from J, leaving 11 bases between them. In DNA, the CDR3 is TGTGCCAGCAGTCGACAGGTGACGAACACTGAAGCTTTCTTT. Encoded protein: CASSRQVTNTEAFF.

The chain couples TRBV7-2 to TRBJ1-1; possibly TRBD1 for D (5 bases). Deletions cut 5 bases from V and 4 bases from J, with 17 bases between. Germline CDR1 and CDR2: SGHTA and FQGNSA. The CDR3 spans 15 residues. The CDR3 DNA follows: TGTGCCAGCAGCCCCAGTTCTCCTAGGGGCACTGAAGCTTTCTTT. Its protein is CASSPSSPRGTEAFF.

The chain combines TRBV28 with TRBJ1-3; 12 nucleotides align to TRBD1. Germline CDR1 is MDHEN and CDR2 is SYDVKM. V was clipped by 4 bases and J by 3 bases; unmatched bases: 7. This CDR3 spans 17 amino acids. The CDR3 region is CASSSPGQGAVGNTIYF. For the CDR3, the DNA is TGTGCCAGCAGTTCCCCGGGACAGGGGGCGGTTGGAAACACCATATATTTT.

Details on this clone: A junction end diverges from the germline sequence, so it may reflect a read error. This sequence joins TRBV3-1 (or the pseudogene TRBV3-2) and TRBJ1-5; 7 nucleotides line up with TRBD1. Germline CDR1 is LGHDT and CDR2 is YNNKEL (reference sequence). The CDR3 has 15 residues. CDR3 in DNA: TGTGCCAGCAGCCCCGGGACAGTCCAGAATCGGCCCCAGCATTTT. This encodes CASSPGTVQNRPQHF.

The chain uses TRBV5-4 and TRBJ1-1; D is ambiguous. V lost 7 bases and J lost 0, with 10 bases in between. Germline CDR1 is SGHNT and CDR2 is YYREEE (reference sequence). This CDR3 has 13 residues. The chain's CDR3 is CASGRGLNTEAFF. The CDR3 coding sequence is TGTGCCAGCGGACGGGGATTGAACACTGAAGCTTTCTTT.

The table lists this clone with a count of one. The V and J genes are TRBV6-5 and TRBJ1-6; D remains ambiguous. The CDR3 sequence is 13 residues long. The V end was cut by 7 bases, the J end by 7 bases, with 11 bases between. CDR1 is MNHEY and CDR2 is SVGAGI in the germline V gene. CDR3 region: CASKAGSNSPLHF. The CDR3, as DNA: TGTGCCAGCAAGGCAGGCTCGAATTCACCCCTCCACTTT.

The V and J genes are TRBV19 and TRBJ1-2, with TRBD1 as a possible D gene (6 bases). This CDR3 comprises 15 residues. The germline gives CDR1 LNHDA, CDR2 SQIVND (reference sequence). V was clipped by 1 base and J by 6 bases, with 15 bases between them. CDR3 sequence: CASSIAYREEDGYTF. The CDR3 coding sequence is TGTGCCAGTAGTATAGCCTACAGGGAAGAGGATGGCTACACCTTC.

CDR3 in amino acids: CASSDRRDSSHEQYF. In nucleotides, the CDR3 is TGCGCCAGCAGCGACCGCCGGGACAGTTCCCACGAGCAGTACTTC. The V and J genes are TRBV5-1 and TRBJ2-7; 7 bases are shared with TRBD1. CDR1 SGHRS and CDR2 YFSETQ come from the germline V gene. This CDR3 region has 15 residues. V trimming: 4 bases; J trimming: 5 bases; junction bases outside the gene matches: 12.

This clone was seen just once. J is TRBJ2-2 and V is TRBV5-1, with TRBD1 identical over 9 bases. The germline gives CDR1 SGHRS, CDR2 YFSETQ. The trim removed 3 bases at V and 7 bases at J, leaving 13 bases unmatched. There are 17 residues in the CDR3. The CDR3 sequence is CASSYTSPGTGFGELFF. CDR3 nucleotides: TGCGCCAGCAGCTACACGAGTCCCGGGACAGGGTTCGGGGAGCTGTTTTTT.

The chain links TRBV5-4 to TRBJ1-3; 7 positions match TRBD1. The V segment lost 3 bases and the J segment 3 bases; nucleotides outside the gene matches: 6. The CDR3 runs to 15 residues. The germline gives CDR1 SGHNT, CDR2 YYREEE (reference sequence). The CDR3 sequence is CASSSRTGDGNTIYF. The CDR3, as DNA: TGTGCCAGCAGCTCGAGGACAGGTGATGGAAACACCATATATTTT.

The gene calls are TRBV10-1 and TRBJ2-5, with D possibly being TRBD2 (5 bases). With 4 bases removed from V and 0 bases from J, the gap between germline ends came to 6 bases. The CDR3 runs 13 residues. CDR1 and CDR2 from the germline V gene are WNHNN and SYGVQD (reference sequence). CDR3 loop: CASSGGYQETQYF. CDR3 DNA sequence: TGCGCCAGCAGTGGCGGGTACCAAGAGACCCAGTACTTC.

V gene TRBV30 combines with J gene TRBJ1-2; TRBD1 matches 9 bases. Germline V gene lookup returns CDR1 GTSNPN and CDR2 SVGIG (reference sequence). The length of the CDR3 is 14 residues. V was pared by 0 bases and J by 7 bases, with 6 bases of the junction left unmatched. The CDR3 DNA sequence: TGTGCCTGGAGTGTTGGGACAGGGCCGGTTGGCTACACCTTC. Translating it yields CAWSVGTGPVGYTF.

The V gene is TRBV6-5, the J gene TRBJ1-6; D may be TRBD1 (5 bases). Trimming pared 6 bases from V and 6 bases from J, leaving 9 bases between. Germline CDR1 MNHEY, CDR2 SVGAGI. This CDR3 has 13 residues. DNA of the CDR3: TGTGCCAGCAGAGGCAGGGTTAATTCACCCCTCCACTTT. As protein: CASRGRVNSPLHF.

CDR3 coding DNA: TGTGCCAGCAGACAAGACCAGGGTAGGGAGACCCAGTACTTC. Protein sequence: CASRQDQGRETQYF. The chain joins TRBV28 to TRBJ2-5; possibly TRBD1 for D (5 bases). V dropped 6 bases and J dropped 5 bases, with 16 bases sitting between them. Per the germline V gene, CDR1 is MDHEN and CDR2 is SYDVKM. The CDR3 has 14 amino acids.

The chain carries TRBV12-3 or TRBV12-4 and TRBJ1-6; D is unresolved. The V gene lost 6 bases and the J gene lost 6 bases, with 9 bases spanning the gap. The CDR3 consists of 13 residues. The DNA for the CDR3 is TGTGCCAGCAGGAAAATGCGTAATTCACCCCTCCACTTT. It specifies CASRKMRNSPLHF.

The V and J genes are TRBV18 and TRBJ1-6; tentatively, D is TRBD1 (5 bases). CDR1 and CDR2 (germline): KGHSH, LQKENI. The CDR3 sequence is 14 residues long. V lost 6 bases to trimming and J lost 10 bases, with 16 bases between them. The CDR3 loop is CASSHGPPGSPLHF. For the CDR3, the DNA is TGTGCCAGCTCTCACGGACCGCCAGGGTCACCCCTCCACTTT. The full variable domain, its missing parts supplied by reference TRBV18 and TRBJ1-6, is NAGVMQNPRHLVRRRGQEARLRCSPMKGHSHVYWYRQLPEEGLKFMVYLQKENIIDESGMPKERFSAEFPKEGPSILRIQQVVRGDSAAYFCASSHGPPGSPLHFGNGTRLTVT.

The V and J genes are TRBV15 and TRBJ2-5; TRBD1 agrees at 8 bases. The germline gives CDR1 LNHNV, CDR2 YYDKDF (reference sequence). The CDR3 extends over 14 amino acids. The junction had 5 bases not matched to a gene; V was cut back by 3 bases and J by 5 bases. CDR3 in DNA: TGTGCCACCAGCAGGAGGGACAGGAGCGAGACCCAGTACTTC. The encoded protein is CATSRRDRSETQYF.